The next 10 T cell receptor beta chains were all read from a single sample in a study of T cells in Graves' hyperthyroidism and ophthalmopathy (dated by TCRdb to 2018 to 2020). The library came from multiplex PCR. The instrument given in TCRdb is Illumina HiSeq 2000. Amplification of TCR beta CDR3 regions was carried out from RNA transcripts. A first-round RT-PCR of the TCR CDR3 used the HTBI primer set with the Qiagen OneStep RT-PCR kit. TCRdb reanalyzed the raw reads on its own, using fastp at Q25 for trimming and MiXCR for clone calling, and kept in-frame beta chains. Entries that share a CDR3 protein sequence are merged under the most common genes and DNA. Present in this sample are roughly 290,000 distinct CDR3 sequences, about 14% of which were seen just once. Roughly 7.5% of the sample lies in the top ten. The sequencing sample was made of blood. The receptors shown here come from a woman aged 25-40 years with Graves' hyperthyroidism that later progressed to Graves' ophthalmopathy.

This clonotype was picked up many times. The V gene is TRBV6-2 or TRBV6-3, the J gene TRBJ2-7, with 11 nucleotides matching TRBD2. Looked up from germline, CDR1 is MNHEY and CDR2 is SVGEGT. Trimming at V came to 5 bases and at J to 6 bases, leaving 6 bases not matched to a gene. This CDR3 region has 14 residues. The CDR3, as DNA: TGTGCCAGCAGTCTAGCGGGAGGTTCTGGCGAGCAGTACTTC. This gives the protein CASSLAGGSGEQYF.

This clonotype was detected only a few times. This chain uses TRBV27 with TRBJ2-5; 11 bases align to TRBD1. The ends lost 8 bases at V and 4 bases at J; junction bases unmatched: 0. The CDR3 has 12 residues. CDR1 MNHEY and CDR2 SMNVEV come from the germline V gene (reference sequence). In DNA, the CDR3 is TGTGCCAGCGGGACAGGGGGAGAGACCCAGTACTTC. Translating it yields CASGTGGETQYF.

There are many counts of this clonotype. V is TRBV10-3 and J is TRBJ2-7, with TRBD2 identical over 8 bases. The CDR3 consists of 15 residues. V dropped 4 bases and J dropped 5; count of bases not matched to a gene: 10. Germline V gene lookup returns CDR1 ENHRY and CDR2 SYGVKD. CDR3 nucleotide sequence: TGTGCCATCAGTGGAACGGGAGGGCCTATAGACGAGCAGTACTTC. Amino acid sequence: CAISGTGGPIDEQYF.

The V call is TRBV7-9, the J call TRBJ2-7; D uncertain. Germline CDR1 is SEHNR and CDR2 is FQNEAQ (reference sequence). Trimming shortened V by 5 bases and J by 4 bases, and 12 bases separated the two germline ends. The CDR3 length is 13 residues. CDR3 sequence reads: CASSLSDAYEQYF. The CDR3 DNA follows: TGTGCCAGCAGCCTCTCAGACGCTTACGAGCAGTACTTC.

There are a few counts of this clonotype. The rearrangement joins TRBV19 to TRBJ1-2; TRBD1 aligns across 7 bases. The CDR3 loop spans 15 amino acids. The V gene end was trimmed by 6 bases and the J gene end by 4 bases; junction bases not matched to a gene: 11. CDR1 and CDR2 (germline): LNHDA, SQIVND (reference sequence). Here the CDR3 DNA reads TGTGCCAGTAGCATCGATGCAGGGGGTGGCTATGGCTACACCTTC. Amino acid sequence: CASSIDAGGGYGYTF. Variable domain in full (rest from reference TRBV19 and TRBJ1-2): DGGITQSPKYLFRKEGQNVTLSCEQNLNHDAMYWYRQDPGQGLRLIYYSQIVNDFQKGDIAEGYSVSREKKESFPLTVTSAQKNPTAFYLCASSIDAGGGYGYTFGSGTRLTVV.

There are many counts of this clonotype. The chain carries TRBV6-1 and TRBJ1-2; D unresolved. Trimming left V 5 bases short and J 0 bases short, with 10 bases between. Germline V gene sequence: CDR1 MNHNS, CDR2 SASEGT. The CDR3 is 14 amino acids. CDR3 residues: CASSRRGTNYGYTF. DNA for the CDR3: TGTGCCAGCAGTAGACGAGGTACTAACTATGGCTACACCTTC.

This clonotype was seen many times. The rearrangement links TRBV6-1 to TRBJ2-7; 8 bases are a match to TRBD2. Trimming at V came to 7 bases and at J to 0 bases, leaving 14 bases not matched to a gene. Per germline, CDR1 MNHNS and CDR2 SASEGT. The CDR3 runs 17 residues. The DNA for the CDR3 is TGTGCCAGCAAAGAAAGGGGACTAGGACTAAGCTCCTACGAGCAGTACTTC. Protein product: CASKERGLGLSSYEQYF.

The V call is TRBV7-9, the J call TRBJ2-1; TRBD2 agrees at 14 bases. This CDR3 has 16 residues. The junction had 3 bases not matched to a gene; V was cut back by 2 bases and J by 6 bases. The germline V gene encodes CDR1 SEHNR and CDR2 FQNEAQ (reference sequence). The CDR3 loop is CASSLMGLAGANEQFF. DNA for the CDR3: TGTGCCAGCAGCTTAATGGGACTAGCGGGAGCCAATGAGCAGTTCTTC.

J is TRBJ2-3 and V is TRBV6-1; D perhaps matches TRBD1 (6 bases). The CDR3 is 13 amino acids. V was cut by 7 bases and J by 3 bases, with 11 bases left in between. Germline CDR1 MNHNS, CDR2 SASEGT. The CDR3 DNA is TGTGCCAGCACCGTGGACAGAACAGATACGCAGTATTTT. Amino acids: CASTVDRTDTQYF.

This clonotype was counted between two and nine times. DNA of the CDR3: TGTGCCAGCAGTTTCGGGGGACACAACACCGGGGAGCTGTTTTTT. It translates to CASSFGGHNTGELFF. The V and J genes are TRBV27 and TRBJ2-2; D may be TRBD1 or TRBD2 (6 bases each). V gave up 3 bases and J gave up 2 bases, with 10 bases separating them. The CDR3 runs to 15 residues. The germline CDR1 and CDR2 sequences are MNHEY and SMNVEV (reference sequence).